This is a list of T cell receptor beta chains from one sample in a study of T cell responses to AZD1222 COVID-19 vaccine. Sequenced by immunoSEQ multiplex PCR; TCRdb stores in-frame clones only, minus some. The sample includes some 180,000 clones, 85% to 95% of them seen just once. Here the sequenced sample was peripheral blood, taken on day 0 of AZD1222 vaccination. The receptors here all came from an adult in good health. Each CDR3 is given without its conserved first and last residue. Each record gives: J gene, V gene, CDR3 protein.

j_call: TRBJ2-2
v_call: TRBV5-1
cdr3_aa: ASSLEGFTGELF

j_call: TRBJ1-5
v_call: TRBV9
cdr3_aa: ASSVGWGGNQPQH

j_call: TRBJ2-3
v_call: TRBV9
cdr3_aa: ASSVAWGTDTQY

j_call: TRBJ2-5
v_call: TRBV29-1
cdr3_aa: SGNTYQETQY

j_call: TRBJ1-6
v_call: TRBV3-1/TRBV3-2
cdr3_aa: ASSQEGMFGSPLH

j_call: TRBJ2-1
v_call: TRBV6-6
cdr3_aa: ASSMGGNEQF

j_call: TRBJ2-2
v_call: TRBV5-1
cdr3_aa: ASSLDGQLTGELF

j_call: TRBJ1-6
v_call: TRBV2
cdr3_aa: ASSATGLSNSPLH

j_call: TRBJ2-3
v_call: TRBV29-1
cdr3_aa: SVAPTDTQY

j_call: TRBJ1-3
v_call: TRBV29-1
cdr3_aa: SVRGQGNTIY

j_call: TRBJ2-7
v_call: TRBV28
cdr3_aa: ASSSTGPDYEQY

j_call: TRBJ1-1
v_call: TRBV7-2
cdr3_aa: ASSLAGRTEAF

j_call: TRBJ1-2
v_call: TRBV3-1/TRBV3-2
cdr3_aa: ASRTPPAGLGGYT

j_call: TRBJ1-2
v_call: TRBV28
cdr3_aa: ASSLPAGTGVFGYT

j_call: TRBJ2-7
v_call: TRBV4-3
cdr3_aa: ASSRDSQGHEQY

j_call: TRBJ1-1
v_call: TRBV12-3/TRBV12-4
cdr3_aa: ASSFGQGSEAF

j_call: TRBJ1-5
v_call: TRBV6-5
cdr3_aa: ASTPSGSNQPQH

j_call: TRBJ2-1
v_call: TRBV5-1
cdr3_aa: ASRQTLYPSNEQF

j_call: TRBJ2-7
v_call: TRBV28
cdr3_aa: ASNAGLSYEQY

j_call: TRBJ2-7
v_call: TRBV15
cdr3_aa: ATSGQGYEQY

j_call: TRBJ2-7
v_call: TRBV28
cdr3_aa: ASSLLRGLQNEQY

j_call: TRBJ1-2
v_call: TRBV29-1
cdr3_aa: SVGDRNYGYT

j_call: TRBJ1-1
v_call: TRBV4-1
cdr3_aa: ASSQDRNTEAF

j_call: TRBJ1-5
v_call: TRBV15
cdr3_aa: ATSGTGGWSNQPQH

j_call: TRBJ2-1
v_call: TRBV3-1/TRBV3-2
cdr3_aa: ASSHHPGQF

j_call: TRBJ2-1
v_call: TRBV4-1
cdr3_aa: ASSQDTGGLYNEQF

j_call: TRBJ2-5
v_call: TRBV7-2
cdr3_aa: ASRTGGNQETQY

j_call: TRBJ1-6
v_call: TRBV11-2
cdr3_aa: ASSRQGGSPLH